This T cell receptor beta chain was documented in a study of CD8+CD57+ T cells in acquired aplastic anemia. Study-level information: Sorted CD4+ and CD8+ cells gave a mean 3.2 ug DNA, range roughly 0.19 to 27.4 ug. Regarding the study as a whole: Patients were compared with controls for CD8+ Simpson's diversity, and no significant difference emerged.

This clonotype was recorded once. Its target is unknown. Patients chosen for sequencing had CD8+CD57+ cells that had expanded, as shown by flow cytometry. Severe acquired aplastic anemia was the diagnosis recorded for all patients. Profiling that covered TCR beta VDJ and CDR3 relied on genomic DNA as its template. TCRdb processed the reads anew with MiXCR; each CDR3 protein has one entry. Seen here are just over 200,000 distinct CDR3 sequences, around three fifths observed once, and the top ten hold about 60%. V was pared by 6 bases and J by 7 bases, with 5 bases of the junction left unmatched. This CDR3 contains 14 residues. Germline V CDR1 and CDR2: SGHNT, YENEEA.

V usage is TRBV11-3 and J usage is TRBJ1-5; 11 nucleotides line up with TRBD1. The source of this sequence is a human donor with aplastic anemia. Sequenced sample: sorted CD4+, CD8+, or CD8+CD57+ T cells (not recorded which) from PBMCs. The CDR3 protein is CASRRTGGLQPQHF. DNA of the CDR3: TGTGCCAGCAGGCGGACAGGGGGCTTGCAGCCCCAGCATTTT.